Listed below are T cell receptor beta chains from one sample, sequenced in a study of human T cells and chemical hapten exposure. TCRdb called the RACE reads again in MiXCR, with one record for every CDR3 protein. Of 300,000 to 450,000 distinct CDR3 sequences in the sample, nearly 5% are singletons; the top ten hold 2% to 2.5%. The sample in question was whole blood, obtained in connection with sensitization to the hapten diphenylcyclopropenone (DPC). These receptors all stem from a woman between 50 and 59 years old with alopecia areata. Some clones in this sample may be carry-over from other donors' samples. Each CDR3 is given with its conserved first and last residue.

length: 15; V: TRBV7-2; J: TRBJ2-3; CDR3: CASSPDWGRRDTQYF
length: 12; V: TRBV28; J: TRBJ2-7; CDR3: CASSTGGYEQYF
length: 16; V: TRBV28; J: TRBJ2-1; CDR3: CASSPLPGQGRNEQFF
length: 14; V: TRBV18; J: TRBJ1-6; CDR3: CASSHDRGESPLHF
length: 16; V: TRBV7-9; J: TRBJ1-3; CDR3: CASASPGRLSGNTIYF
length: 13; V: TRBV6-5; J: TRBJ1-2; CDR3: CASRRQVNYGYTF
length: 14; V: TRBV2; J: TRBJ1-2; CDR3: CASIGEGANYGYTF
length: 13; V: TRBV3-1; J: TRBJ2-7; CDR3: CASSQVGGGEQYF
length: 15; V: TRBV11-2; J: TRBJ1-1; CDR3: CASSLDWGQSTEAFF
length: 15; V: TRBV7-2; J: TRBJ2-1; CDR3: CASSTTSGGADEQFF
length: 13; V: TRBV10-3; J: TRBJ2-3; CDR3: CAISGESRESQYF
length: 16; V: TRBV12-3/TRBV12-4; J: TRBJ2-6; CDR3: CAPPGGPNSGANVLTF
length: 15; V: TRBV2; J: TRBJ1-5; CDR3: CASRERGARNQPQHF
length: 13; V: TRBV7-3; J: TRBJ2-7; CDR3: CASSYGVGYEQYF
length: 13; V: TRBV5-1; J: TRBJ1-2; CDR3: CASSPEGVDGYTF
length: 12; V: TRBV28; J: TRBJ1-1; CDR3: CASSPIWNEAFF
length: 16; V: TRBV3-1; J: TRBJ2-7; CDR3: CASSKLKGQSSYEQYF
length: 14; V: TRBV3-1; J: TRBJ1-5; CDR3: CASSQVITDPPQHF
length: 13; V: TRBV12-3/TRBV12-4; J: TRBJ2-3; CDR3: CASKSSDTDTQYF
length: 13; V: TRBV4-2; J: TRBJ2-1; CDR3: CASSAGTQHEQFF
length: 14; V: TRBV20-1; J: TRBJ2-4; CDR3: CSASPGLAKNIQYF
length: 14; V: TRBV5-1; J: TRBJ2-5; CDR3: CASSLGGYGETQYF
length: 15; V: TRBV27; J: TRBJ2-7; CDR3: CASSLATGKAYEQYF
length: 14; V: TRBV29-1; J: TRBJ2-2; CDR3: CSVTGTENTGELFF
length: 16; V: TRBV24-1; J: TRBJ2-2; CDR3: CATSDYRQGYTGELFF
length: 14; V: TRBV3-1; J: TRBJ2-7; CDR3: CASSPGTDLYEQYF
length: 16; V: TRBV20-1; J: TRBJ1-6; CDR3: CSARVGRGSYNSPLHF
length: 13; V: TRBV6-2/TRBV6-3; J: TRBJ2-7; CDR3: CASTPLTSREQYF
length: 14; V: TRBV12-3/TRBV12-4; J: TRBJ1-2; CDR3: CASTQTGINYGYTF
length: 15; V: TRBV29-1; J: TRBJ1-5; CDR3: CSVADLGGYNQPQHF
length: 17; V: TRBV4-2; J: TRBJ2-5; CDR3: CASSQEVRPLIQETQYF
length: 14; V: TRBV11-2; J: TRBJ2-3; CDR3: CASSVGQGADTQYF
length: 14; V: TRBV20-1; J: TRBJ2-3; CDR3: CSARARGALDTQYF